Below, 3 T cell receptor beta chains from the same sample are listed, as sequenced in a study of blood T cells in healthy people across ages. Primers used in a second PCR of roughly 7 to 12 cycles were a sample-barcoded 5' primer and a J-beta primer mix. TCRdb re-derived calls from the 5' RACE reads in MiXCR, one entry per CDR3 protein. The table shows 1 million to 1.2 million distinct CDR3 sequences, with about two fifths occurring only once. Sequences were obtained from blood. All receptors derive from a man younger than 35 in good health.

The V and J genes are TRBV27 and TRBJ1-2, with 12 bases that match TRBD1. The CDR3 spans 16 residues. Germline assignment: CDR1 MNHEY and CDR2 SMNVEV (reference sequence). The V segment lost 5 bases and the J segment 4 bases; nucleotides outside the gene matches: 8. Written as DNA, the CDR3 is TGTGCCAGCAGTCCCGGGACAGGGGGCTTAAGCTATGGCTACACCTTC. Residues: CASSPGTGGLSYGYTF.

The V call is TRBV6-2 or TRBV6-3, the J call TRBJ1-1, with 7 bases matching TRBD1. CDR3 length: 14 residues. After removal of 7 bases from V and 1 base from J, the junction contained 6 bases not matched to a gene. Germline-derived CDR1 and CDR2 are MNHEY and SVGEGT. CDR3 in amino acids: CASKTDRRNTEAFF. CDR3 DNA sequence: TGTGCCAGCAAGACGGACAGGAGGAACACTGAAGCTTTCTTT.

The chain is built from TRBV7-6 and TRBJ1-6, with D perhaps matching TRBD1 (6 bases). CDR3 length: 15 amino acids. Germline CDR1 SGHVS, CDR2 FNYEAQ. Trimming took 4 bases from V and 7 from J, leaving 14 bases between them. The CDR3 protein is CASSSGQPPNSPLHF. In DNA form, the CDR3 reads TGTGCCAGCAGCTCCGGACAGCCTCCGAATTCACCCCTCCACTTT.